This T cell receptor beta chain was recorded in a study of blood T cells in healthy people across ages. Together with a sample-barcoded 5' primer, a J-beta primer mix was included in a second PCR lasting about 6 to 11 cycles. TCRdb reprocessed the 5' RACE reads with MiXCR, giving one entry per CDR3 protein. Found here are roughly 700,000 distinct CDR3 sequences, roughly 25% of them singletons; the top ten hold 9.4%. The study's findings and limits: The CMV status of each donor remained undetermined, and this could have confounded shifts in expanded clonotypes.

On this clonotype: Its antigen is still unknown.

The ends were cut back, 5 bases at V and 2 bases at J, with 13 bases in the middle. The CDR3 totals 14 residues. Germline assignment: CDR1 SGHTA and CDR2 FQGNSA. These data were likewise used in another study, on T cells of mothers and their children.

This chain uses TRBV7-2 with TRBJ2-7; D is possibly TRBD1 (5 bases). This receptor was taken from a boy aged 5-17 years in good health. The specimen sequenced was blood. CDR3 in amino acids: CASSPRVSTYEQYF. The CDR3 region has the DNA TGTGCCAGCAGCCCCAGGGTCTCGACCTACGAGCAGTACTTC.